This entry concerns a single T cell receptor beta chain. Its specific antigen is unknown. Base qualities are missing; no much larger clone stands one base away. Separate from the roughly 700-subject first cohort, the validation cohort of over 90 subjects was the group to which the donors belonged. The receptor library was made with the immunoSEQ multiplex PCR assay. For the original study's pipeline: A statistical classification framework was built to diagnose cytomegalovirus status from the catalog of TCR beta chain sequences. What TCRdb holds here is the immuneACCESS table cut down to in-frame rearrangements. Part of the clones is not present; checked against another copy, under half of the missing clones reflect an unresolved V gene, and the others are unexplained. V, J and clone size are those of that table, while D and trimming were read from the DNA. This sample holds some 350,000 clones; about 85% were observed only once. Of the sample, over 1% falls within the top ten clones.

Taken from cysteine to phenylalanine, the CDR3 has 14 residues. The read is trimmed to its CDR3 DNA, 42 bases read in frame from base 1. The germline V gene yields SGHDN for CDR1 and FVKESK for CDR2. Between the V and J ends, shortened by 3 bases and 5 bases respectively, the junction contains 10 bases. The data stem from a study of cytomegalovirus exposure and HLA in healthy donors (TCRdb year 2017). Turning to the overall study: According to a later analysis, one platform produced both the roughly 130 validation repertoires and the 730 or so repertoires of the first cohort. Along with the approximately 670-subject first cohort, a separate validation cohort of around 110 different subjects was used. The study aimed to test whether signatures of past pathogen exposure could be identified by cataloging public T cell receptors. High-throughput TCR immunosequencing, statistical association of individual TCRs with disease status, and machine learning were combined to predict cytomegalovirus infection status. General conclusions and limits of the study: Subsequent analysis determined that TCRs grouped into clusters in the first cohort also showed a tendency toward co-occurrence across the 120 validation repertoires, and 90% to 95% of cluster scores exceeded 0. In both the original and validation cohorts, the classifier was reported to diagnose cytomegalovirus status with high specificity and sensitivity. In vitro tests confirmed that a few of the cytomegalovirus-associated TCR beta chains recognize cytomegalovirus antigens. The study listed 150 to 200 TCR beta chains as associated with cytomegalovirus. The validation cohort had no HLA typing available for a later analysis, so co-occurrence within that cohort was assessed over all 120 or so repertoires. According to the authors, the approach could potentially be generalized to other disease states and immunological phenotypes. Most TCR sequences were observed very rarely across donors, whereas some public TCRs were present in many individuals.

This receptor was identified in a woman in her 30s in good health and CMV-seropositive. Recombination joined TRBV14 with TRBJ2-2; TRBD2 is possibly the D segment (5 matching bases). Input material: PBMCs. The DNA sequence is as follows: TGTGCCAGCAGCCAGTTAGAGCGGACCGGGGAGCTGTTTTTT. It codes for CASSQLERTGELFF.